This T cell receptor beta chain was retrieved from a study of beta chain features in type 1 diabetes. General study results and limits: TCRB CDR3s were moderately but significantly shorter in Type 1 diabetes patients in all four CD4+ subsets. In cDNA sequencing, cells with high TCR expression could be over-represented.

Blood was collected once per donor into heparin, averaging approximately 0.12 L. The CDR3 runs 15 residues. Germline CDR1 reads SGHTA; CDR2 reads FQGNSA. V was trimmed by 6 bases and J by 0 bases, leaving 14 bases between them. As every portion of the isolated RNA was reverse transcribed, the sequencing read expressed TCRB transcripts. The protocol was immunoSEQ multiplex PCR, while the TCRdb copy is restricted to in-frame clones and leaves out a portion. Here the sample spans 600,000 to 700,000 clones, 13% being singletons. Worth noting for this clone: Its specificity is not known.

The sample was naive CD4+ T cells from blood. The chain joins TRBV7-2 to TRBJ1-1; D is perhaps TRBD1 (5 bases). The source of this sequence is a man between 18 and 35 years old with type 1 diabetes. The CDR3 region has the DNA TGTGCCAGCAGTACACAGGACTCAATGAACACTGAAGCTTTCTTT. Translating it yields CASSTQDSMNTEAFF.